A selection of T cell receptor beta chains follows, all from one sample in a study of CD8 T cells in ankylosing spondylitis. In TCRdb, the 5' RACE reads were re-called with MiXCR into one record per CDR3 protein. The sample yields some 270,000 distinct CDR3 sequences, 15% to 20% seen once. The sample consisted of blood, either unsorted or a sorted T cell fraction (not recorded which). These TCRs come from a male donor with ankylosing spondylitis or in good health (not recorded which). Each CDR3 is given with its conserved first and last residue. Each record gives: CDR3 protein, CDR3 DNA, V gene, J gene, D gene, clone size. A D gene is named only where the DNA matches it firmly. The size of a clone is reported for some rows only, either as once, few or many, or as a class for expanded clones.

cdr3_aa: CSASLLADVIGEQFF
cdr3_nt: TGCAGTGCTAGCTTGTTGGCGGATGTAATAGGAGAGCAGTTCTTC
v_call: TRBV20-1
j_call: TRBJ2-1
d_call: -
clone_size: few

cdr3_aa: CASSGGASGDTYEQYF
cdr3_nt: TGTGCCAGCAGCGGGGGGGCTAGCGGAGATACCTACGAGCAGTACTTC
v_call: TRBV9
j_call: TRBJ2-7
d_call: -
clone_size: few

cdr3_aa: CASSPDSTTYNEQFF
cdr3_nt: TGTGCCAGCAGCCCAGACTCGACGACCTACAATGAGCAGTTCTTC
v_call: TRBV12-3/TRBV12-4
j_call: TRBJ2-1
d_call: -
clone_size: -

cdr3_aa: CASSPGTSGHEQYF
cdr3_nt: TGTGCCAGCAGTCCCGGGACTAGCGGACACGAGCAGTACTTC
v_call: TRBV6-1
j_call: TRBJ2-7
d_call: TRBD2
clone_size: many

cdr3_aa: CSVEYSTNYGYTF
cdr3_nt: TGCAGCGTTGAGTACAGTACTAACTATGGCTACACCTTC
v_call: TRBV29-1
j_call: TRBJ1-2
d_call: -
clone_size: few

cdr3_aa: CSARDVSWGAIREETQYF
cdr3_nt: TGCAGTGCTAGAGATGTCTCTTGGGGCGCGATAAGGGAAGAGACCCAGTACTTC
v_call: TRBV20-1
j_call: TRBJ2-5
d_call: -
clone_size: -

cdr3_aa: CASSQSGQGGEKLFF
cdr3_nt: TGTGCCAGCAGCCAGAGTGGCCAAGGAGGTGAAAAACTGTTTTTT
v_call: TRBV3-1
j_call: TRBJ1-4
d_call: -
clone_size: -

cdr3_aa: CASSLAYTGSPHGGSAGEQYF
cdr3_nt: TGTGCCAGCAGCTTAGCATATACAGGGTCCCCTCACGGAGGGTCTGCTGGCGAGCAGTACTTC
v_call: TRBV11-1
j_call: TRBJ2-7
d_call: -
clone_size: few

cdr3_aa: CSVEAGTSAAYEQYF
cdr3_nt: TGCAGCGTTGAAGCTGGGACTAGCGCCGCCTACGAGCAGTACTTC
v_call: TRBV29-1
j_call: TRBJ2-7
d_call: TRBD2
clone_size: -

cdr3_aa: CSVEGGPGADTQYF
cdr3_nt: TGCAGCGTTGAGGGGGGGCCAGGGGCGGATACGCAGTATTTT
v_call: TRBV29-1
j_call: TRBJ2-3
d_call: -
clone_size: -

cdr3_aa: CASRRLWTGPQYNEQFF
cdr3_nt: TGTGCCAGCAGACGGCTATGGACGGGGCCCCAATACAATGAGCAGTTCTTC
v_call: TRBV7-2
j_call: TRBJ2-1
d_call: -
clone_size: few

cdr3_aa: CASSEVRQHHEQYF
cdr3_nt: TGTGCCAGCAGTGAAGTCAGACAGCATCACGAGCAGTACTTC
v_call: TRBV2
j_call: TRBJ2-7
d_call: -
clone_size: -

cdr3_aa: CASSYGPGQGLADTQYF
cdr3_nt: TGTGCCAGCAGTTACGGTCCGGGACAGGGGCTGGCAGATACGCAGTATTTT
v_call: TRBV6-5
j_call: TRBJ2-3
d_call: TRBD1
clone_size: -

cdr3_aa: CAISEVAGGSTDTQYF
cdr3_nt: TGTGCCATCAGTGAAGTAGCGGGAGGTAGCACAGATACGCAGTATTTT
v_call: TRBV10-3
j_call: TRBJ2-3
d_call: TRBD2
clone_size: many

cdr3_aa: CASSLDGGNFYEQYF
cdr3_nt: TGTGCCAGCAGTTTAGATGGCGGGAATTTCTACGAGCAGTACTTC
v_call: TRBV27
j_call: TRBJ2-7
d_call: -
clone_size: -

cdr3_aa: CASSLRGSSGNEQFF
cdr3_nt: TGTGCCAGCAGTTTAAGGGGGAGCTCGGGCAATGAGCAGTTCTTC
v_call: TRBV28
j_call: TRBJ2-1
d_call: -
clone_size: few

cdr3_aa: CASSFGQGEDEQYF
cdr3_nt: TGCGCCAGCAGCTTCGGGCAGGGTGAGGACGAGCAGTACTTC
v_call: TRBV5-1
j_call: TRBJ2-7
d_call: -
clone_size: -

cdr3_aa: CASSQYRESNEKLFF
cdr3_nt: TGTGCCAGCAGCCAATACCGGGAGTCTAATGAAAAACTGTTTTTT
v_call: TRBV28
j_call: TRBJ1-4
d_call: -
clone_size: -

cdr3_aa: CASSLRETGTDTQYF
cdr3_nt: TGTGCCAGCAGTCTACGGGAGACCGGAACAGATACGCAGTATTTT
v_call: TRBV6-2/TRBV6-3
j_call: TRBJ2-3
d_call: -
clone_size: few

cdr3_aa: CSVGGTVNNHEQYF
cdr3_nt: TGCAGCGTGGGGGGGACCGTTAATAACCACGAGCAGTACTTC
v_call: TRBV29-1
j_call: TRBJ2-7
d_call: TRBD2
clone_size: -

cdr3_aa: CASSLLADTQYF
cdr3_nt: TGTGCCAGCAGTTTACTAGCAGATACGCAGTATTTT
v_call: TRBV12-3/TRBV12-4
j_call: TRBJ2-3
d_call: -
clone_size: many

cdr3_aa: CSARDWSRGAGVNGYNEQFF
cdr3_nt: TGCAGTGCTAGAGATTGGTCCCGGGGTGCGGGGGTCAACGGCTACAATGAGCAGTTCTTC
v_call: TRBV20-1
j_call: TRBJ2-1
d_call: TRBD2
clone_size: many

cdr3_aa: CSVEDGAGGPTDTQYF
cdr3_nt: TGCAGCGTTGAAGACGGAGCGGGAGGTCCCACAGATACGCAGTATTTT
v_call: TRBV29-1
j_call: TRBJ2-3
d_call: TRBD2
clone_size: few

cdr3_aa: CASSLAGTGLADTQYF
cdr3_nt: TGTGCCAGCAGCTTGGCCGGGACAGGGCTGGCAGATACGCAGTATTTT
v_call: TRBV5-4
j_call: TRBJ2-3
d_call: TRBD1
clone_size: -

cdr3_aa: CASSTGKNTEAFF
cdr3_nt: TGTGCCAGTAGTACAGGGAAGAACACTGAAGCTTTCTTT
v_call: TRBV6-2/TRBV6-3
j_call: TRBJ1-1
d_call: -
clone_size: -

cdr3_aa: CASTQGPSGSILVNEQFF
cdr3_nt: TGTGCCAGCACCCAGGGGCCTAGCGGGAGTATATTGGTGAATGAGCAGTTCTTC
v_call: TRBV11-2
j_call: TRBJ2-1
d_call: TRBD2
clone_size: -

cdr3_aa: CASSPIADTQYF
cdr3_nt: TGTGCCAGCTCACCAATTGCAGATACGCAGTATTTT
v_call: TRBV18
j_call: TRBJ2-3
d_call: -
clone_size: many

cdr3_aa: CASSQDGSGYEQYF
cdr3_nt: TGTGCCAGCAGCCAAGATGGTAGCGGTTACGAGCAGTACTTC
v_call: TRBV4-2
j_call: TRBJ2-7
d_call: -
clone_size: few

cdr3_aa: CASSQADGYGELFF
cdr3_nt: TGCGCCAGCAGCCAGGCCGACGGATACGGGGAGCTGTTTTTT
v_call: TRBV4-3
j_call: TRBJ2-2
d_call: -
clone_size: -

cdr3_aa: CSAGDRNTEAFF
cdr3_nt: TGCAGTGCGGGGGACCGGAACACTGAAGCTTTCTTT
v_call: TRBV20-1
j_call: TRBJ1-1
d_call: -
clone_size: -

cdr3_aa: CASSLGLAGFYEQYF
cdr3_nt: TGTGCCAGCAGCTTAGGTCTAGCGGGGTTCTACGAGCAGTACTTC
v_call: TRBV7-2
j_call: TRBJ2-7
d_call: TRBD2
clone_size: few

cdr3_aa: CASSPEGRGDYEQYF
cdr3_nt: TGTGCCAGCAGCCCTGAGGGCAGGGGGGACTACGAGCAGTACTTC
v_call: TRBV5-4
j_call: TRBJ2-7
d_call: -
clone_size: few

cdr3_aa: CASSLVGGVNGYTF
cdr3_nt: TGTGCCAGCAGTTTAGTTGGGGGCGTTAATGGCTACACCTTC
v_call: TRBV12-3/TRBV12-4
j_call: TRBJ1-2
d_call: -
clone_size: -

cdr3_aa: CSVDLPEWQYNEQFF
cdr3_nt: TGCAGCGTAGACCTACCTGAATGGCAATACAATGAGCAGTTCTTC
v_call: TRBV29-1
j_call: TRBJ2-1
d_call: -
clone_size: few

cdr3_aa: CASSLYSPSGPSTDTQYF
cdr3_nt: TGTGCCAGCAGCTTATATTCTCCCAGCGGCCCTAGCACAGATACGCAGTATTTT
v_call: TRBV7-3
j_call: TRBJ2-3
d_call: -
clone_size: -

cdr3_aa: CASSLGAVEQYF
cdr3_nt: TGTGCCAGCAGCTTAGGGGCCGTCGAGCAGTACTTC
v_call: TRBV7-9
j_call: TRBJ2-7
d_call: -
clone_size: -

cdr3_aa: CASSSSGGDTGELFF
cdr3_nt: TGTGCCAGCAGCTCCTCAGGGGGCGACACCGGGGAGCTGTTTTTT
v_call: TRBV6-2/TRBV6-3
j_call: TRBJ2-2
d_call: TRBD1
clone_size: many

cdr3_aa: CASSLDGTGNTIYF
cdr3_nt: TGTGCCAGCAGCTTAGACGGGACTGGAAACACCATATATTTT
v_call: TRBV7-6
j_call: TRBJ1-3
d_call: -
clone_size: few

cdr3_aa: CASSLAQGIYNEQFF
cdr3_nt: TGTGCCAGCAGCTTAGCCCAAGGCATCTACAATGAGCAGTTCTTC
v_call: TRBV7-9
j_call: TRBJ2-1
d_call: -
clone_size: -

cdr3_aa: CASSPGQRGDEQFF
cdr3_nt: TGTGCCAGCAGCCCGGGACAAAGGGGCGATGAGCAGTTCTTC
v_call: TRBV11-3
j_call: TRBJ2-1
d_call: -
clone_size: few

cdr3_aa: CASSQDLAVVAGPQETQYF
cdr3_nt: TGCGCCAGCAGCCAAGATCTCGCGGTTGTAGCGGGGCCCCAAGAGACCCAGTACTTC
v_call: TRBV4-1
j_call: TRBJ2-5
d_call: TRBD2
clone_size: few

cdr3_aa: CSAREGSSYEQYF
cdr3_nt: TGCAGTGCTAGAGAGGGCAGCTCCTACGAGCAGTACTTC
v_call: TRBV20-1
j_call: TRBJ2-7
d_call: -
clone_size: many

cdr3_aa: CASSPHDRAYETQYF
cdr3_nt: TGTGCCAGCAGCCCTCACGACAGGGCCTACGAGACCCAGTACTTC
v_call: TRBV11-2
j_call: TRBJ2-5
d_call: TRBD1
clone_size: -

cdr3_aa: CASSSGSTQYF
cdr3_nt: TGTGCCAGCAGTTCAGGGAGTACGCAGTATTTT
v_call: TRBV12-3/TRBV12-4
j_call: TRBJ2-3
d_call: -
clone_size: -

cdr3_aa: CASSLGYPTEAFF
cdr3_nt: TGTGCCAGCAGCTTAGGGTATCCCACTGAAGCTTTCTTT
v_call: TRBV7-9
j_call: TRBJ1-1
d_call: -
clone_size: few

cdr3_aa: CASSSPGISGNTIYF
cdr3_nt: TGTGCCAGCAGCTCCCCCGGCATCTCTGGAAACACCATATATTTT
v_call: TRBV7-9
j_call: TRBJ1-3
d_call: -
clone_size: -

cdr3_aa: CASGGLEGYTEAFF
cdr3_nt: TGTGCCAGCGGGGGACTAGAAGGGTACACTGAAGCTTTCTTT
v_call: TRBV27
j_call: TRBJ1-1
d_call: -
clone_size: -

cdr3_aa: CASSESGVDQPQHF
cdr3_nt: TGTGCCAGCAGTGAATCGGGGGTCGATCAGCCCCAGCATTTT
v_call: TRBV25-1
j_call: TRBJ1-5
d_call: -
clone_size: many

cdr3_aa: CATSRPGTENTEAFF
cdr3_nt: TGTGCCACCAGCAGACCCGGGACAGAGAACACTGAAGCTTTCTTT
v_call: TRBV15
j_call: TRBJ1-1
d_call: TRBD1
clone_size: -

cdr3_aa: CSVEVLAGGDTQYF
cdr3_nt: TGCAGCGTTGAAGTTCTAGCGGGAGGAGATACGCAGTATTTT
v_call: TRBV29-1
j_call: TRBJ2-3
d_call: TRBD2
clone_size: many

cdr3_aa: CASSPLGRLNTEAFF
cdr3_nt: TGTGCCAGCAGTCCTCTAGGTCGGTTGAACACTGAAGCTTTCTTT
v_call: TRBV6-1
j_call: TRBJ1-1
d_call: -
clone_size: -